Listed here is a single TCR beta chain. For each patient, 1 to 8 samples were obtained, pretreatment and on-treatment. This CDR3 has 14 residues. V was pared by 2 bases and J by 6 bases, with 14 bases between. The germline V gene has CDR1 MNHEY and CDR2 SVGAGI. This record comes from a study of PD-L1 blockade in urothelial cancer. The table came from immunoSEQ multiplex PCR; TCRdb's copy has only in-frame clones and leaves some out. The data contain 65,000 to 80,000 clones, less than 90% of them singletons. The specimen was PBMCs, collected around atezolizumab (anti-PD-L1) treatment. The TCR originated in a man in his 70s with urothelial cancer. The chain employs TRBV6-5 and TRBJ2-7; D is perhaps TRBD2 (6 bases). The CDR3 reads CASSYQAGRREQYF. CDR3 coding DNA: TGTGCCAGCAGTTACCAGGCGGGAAGGCGCGAGCAGTACTTC.